These T cell receptor beta chains were read from a single sample in a study of shared clonotypes between healthy human individuals. The protocol was immunoSEQ multiplex PCR, while the TCRdb copy is restricted to in-frame clones and leaves out a portion. The sample has over 2,000,000 clones; about 94% are singletons. The sample consisted of naive CD8+ T cells from PBMCs. The receptors were gathered from a man between 18 and 35 years old in good health. Some clones in this sample may be carry-over from other donors' samples. Each CDR3 is given with its conserved first and last residue. The order of the fields is clone size, D gene, V gene, J gene, CDR3 length, CDR3 DNA, CDR3 protein. A D gene is named only where the DNA matches it firmly. Not all rows give a size; the values are once, few, many and, for expanded clones, a class.

clone_size: .; d_call: .; v_call: TRBV4-1; j_call: TRBJ2-5; cdr3_length: 15; cdr3_nt: TGCGCCAGCAGCCAAGAAATCGGGGTCCAAGAGACCCAGTACTTC; cdr3_aa: CASSQEIGVQETQYF
clone_size: once; d_call: .; v_call: TRBV7-2; j_call: TRBJ2-5; cdr3_length: 15; cdr3_nt: TGTGCCAGCAGCTTATCCGGGGGGCTTAGAGAGACCCAGTACTTC; cdr3_aa: CASSLSGGLRETQYF
clone_size: .; d_call: TRBD2; v_call: TRBV5-1; j_call: TRBJ2-7; cdr3_length: 17; cdr3_nt: TGCGCCAGCAGCTTGGGCTCCACTAGCGGGAGGGCCTCCGAGCAGTACTTC; cdr3_aa: CASSLGSTSGRASEQYF
clone_size: .; d_call: TRBD2; v_call: TRBV9; j_call: TRBJ2-7; cdr3_length: 16; cdr3_nt: TGTGCCAGCAGCGTAGATACCACTAGCGGGAGTTACGAGCAGTACTTC; cdr3_aa: CASSVDTTSGSYEQYF
clone_size: .; d_call: .; v_call: TRBV6-1; j_call: TRBJ1-2; cdr3_length: 17; cdr3_nt: TGTGCCAGCAGTGAAGAGTGGCTGGGAAAGTATTCGGATGGCTACACCTTC; cdr3_aa: CASSEEWLGKYSDGYTF
clone_size: .; d_call: .; v_call: TRBV5-1; j_call: TRBJ1-1; cdr3_length: 15; cdr3_nt: TGCGCCAGCAGCCCTATTTCCGGAAAGAACACTGAAGCTTTCTTT; cdr3_aa: CASSPISGKNTEAFF
clone_size: .; d_call: TRBD1; v_call: TRBV10-1; j_call: TRBJ1-1; cdr3_length: 14; cdr3_nt: TGCGCCAGCAGTGAGGACAGGGGAGGCACTGAAGCTTTCTTT; cdr3_aa: CASSEDRGGTEAFF
clone_size: .; d_call: TRBD1; v_call: TRBV6-1; j_call: TRBJ1-2; cdr3_length: 15; cdr3_nt: TGTGCCAGCAGGGAAGGACAGGGGGCCAGTGGTGGCTACACCTTC; cdr3_aa: CASREGQGASGGYTF
clone_size: .; d_call: TRBD2; v_call: TRBV11-2; j_call: TRBJ2-3; cdr3_length: 19; cdr3_nt: TGTGCCAGCAGCTTAGGGACTAGCGGGAGGGGAATCAACACAGATACGCAGTATTTT; cdr3_aa: CASSLGTSGRGINTDTQYF
clone_size: .; d_call: TRBD1; v_call: TRBV19; j_call: TRBJ2-7; cdr3_length: 15; cdr3_nt: TGTGCCAGTAGTATACGGGACAGGGGGCTAGACGAGCAGTACTTC; cdr3_aa: CASSIRDRGLDEQYF
clone_size: .; d_call: TRBD1; v_call: TRBV7-6; j_call: TRBJ2-7; cdr3_length: 13; cdr3_nt: TGTGCCAGCAGCTCGGACAGGGTAGGTGAGCAGTACTTC; cdr3_aa: CASSSDRVGEQYF
clone_size: once; d_call: .; v_call: TRBV4-2; j_call: TRBJ2-7; cdr3_length: 15; cdr3_nt: TGTGCCAGCAGCCAAGAGGGCCTCACCCCCTCGGAGCAGTACTTC; cdr3_aa: CASSQEGLTPSEQYF
clone_size: .; d_call: TRBD2; v_call: TRBV10-3; j_call: TRBJ2-1; cdr3_length: 14; cdr3_nt: TGTGCCATCAGAACCGGGACTAGCGGCAATGAGCAGTTCTTC; cdr3_aa: CAIRTGTSGNEQFF
clone_size: .; d_call: .; v_call: TRBV10-2; j_call: TRBJ2-4; cdr3_length: 15; cdr3_nt: TGCGCCAGCAGAGTAGGGGTAGGAGCCAAAAACATTCAGTACTTC; cdr3_aa: CASRVGVGAKNIQYF
clone_size: .; d_call: .; v_call: TRBV5-8; j_call: TRBJ2-7; cdr3_length: 11; cdr3_nt: TGTGCCAGCATGATTTCCTACGAGCAGTACTTC; cdr3_aa: CASMISYEQYF
clone_size: .; d_call: TRBD1; v_call: TRBV9; j_call: TRBJ2-2; cdr3_length: 19; cdr3_nt: TGTGCCAGCAGCGGGTGGACAGGGGACTCCCTGTTAGTGTTCAGGGAGCTGTTTTTT; cdr3_aa: CASSGWTGDSLLVFRELFF
clone_size: .; d_call: TRBD2; v_call: TRBV27; j_call: TRBJ2-7; cdr3_length: 14; cdr3_nt: TGTGCCAGCAGTTGGGCTAGCGGGAGCCTCGAGCAGTACTTC; cdr3_aa: CASSWASGSLEQYF
clone_size: .; d_call: TRBD2; v_call: TRBV6-6; j_call: TRBJ2-7; cdr3_length: 14; cdr3_nt: TGTGCCAGCAGTTCCCGACTAGCGGACTACGAGCAGTACTTC; cdr3_aa: CASSSRLADYEQYF
clone_size: .; d_call: .; v_call: TRBV7-2; j_call: TRBJ2-5; cdr3_length: 12; cdr3_nt: TGTGCCAGCAGCCGGAACCAAGAGACCCAGTACTTC; cdr3_aa: CASSRNQETQYF
clone_size: few; d_call: .; v_call: TRBV7-2; j_call: TRBJ2-2; cdr3_length: 12; cdr3_nt: TGTGCCAGCAATCCCGGCCAGCGGGAGCTGTTTTTT; cdr3_aa: CASNPGQRELFF
clone_size: .; d_call: TRBD2; v_call: TRBV15; j_call: TRBJ2-5; cdr3_length: 17; cdr3_nt: TGTGCCACCAGCAGAGATTTGCTAGCGGGAGGGCCAGAGACCCAGTACTTC; cdr3_aa: CATSRDLLAGGPETQYF
clone_size: .; d_call: .; v_call: TRBV28; j_call: TRBJ1-1; cdr3_length: 17; cdr3_nt: TGTGCCAGCAGTCCCCGCAGGTGGGGACCCTTGAACACTGAAGCTTTCTTT; cdr3_aa: CASSPRRWGPLNTEAFF
clone_size: once; d_call: .; v_call: TRBV27; j_call: TRBJ2-6; cdr3_length: 15; cdr3_nt: TGTGCCAGCAGTTTTCGGGAGTCTGGGGCCAACGTCCTGACTTTC; cdr3_aa: CASSFRESGANVLTF
clone_size: .; d_call: TRBD1; v_call: TRBV27; j_call: TRBJ1-2; cdr3_length: 18; cdr3_nt: TGTGCCAGCAGTTTACGGTTTGGGCCTGGGACAGTCTACGGGGGCTACACCTTC; cdr3_aa: CASSLRFGPGTVYGGYTF
clone_size: .; d_call: .; v_call: TRBV28; j_call: TRBJ2-1; cdr3_length: 17; cdr3_nt: TGTGCCAGCAGTCCTCGACAGGTGTCATATCAAAACAATGAGCAGTTCTTC; cdr3_aa: CASSPRQVSYQNNEQFF
clone_size: once; d_call: .; v_call: TRBV7-2; j_call: TRBJ1-2; cdr3_length: 15; cdr3_nt: TGTGCCAGCAGCTTAGGCGGCTCCCCGAGCTATGGCTACACCTTC; cdr3_aa: CASSLGGSPSYGYTF
clone_size: .; d_call: .; v_call: TRBV10-2; j_call: TRBJ2-7; cdr3_length: 12; cdr3_nt: TGCGCCAGCAGTGAGTTACCCTACGAGCAGTACTTC; cdr3_aa: CASSELPYEQYF
clone_size: .; d_call: .; v_call: TRBV10-2; j_call: TRBJ2-7; cdr3_length: 10; cdr3_nt: TGCGCCAGCAGTGAGGGCGAGCAGTACTTC; cdr3_aa: CASSEGEQYF
clone_size: .; d_call: .; v_call: TRBV27; j_call: TRBJ2-3; cdr3_length: 18; cdr3_nt: TGTGCCAGCAGACGTTGGGACCAACAGGGTAGGGGCACAGATACGCAGTATTTT; cdr3_aa: CASRRWDQQGRGTDTQYF
clone_size: once; d_call: TRBD2; v_call: TRBV28; j_call: TRBJ2-3; cdr3_length: 15; cdr3_nt: TGTGCCAGCAGTTTGGGTCTAGCGGACTCCGCGACGCAGTATTTT; cdr3_aa: CASSLGLADSATQYF
clone_size: .; d_call: .; v_call: TRBV19; j_call: TRBJ2-1; cdr3_length: 15; cdr3_nt: TGTGCCAGTAAGTTGGGGCTTAGCTCCTACAATGAGCAGTTCTTC; cdr3_aa: CASKLGLSSYNEQFF
clone_size: .; d_call: TRBD2; v_call: TRBV7-9; j_call: TRBJ2-1; cdr3_length: 19; cdr3_nt: TGTGCCAGCAGCTTCCCATCCAAACAACTAGCGGGAGGGAATATTGAGCAGTTCTTC; cdr3_aa: CASSFPSKQLAGGNIEQFF
clone_size: .; d_call: .; v_call: TRBV7-9; j_call: TRBJ2-3; cdr3_length: 12; cdr3_nt: TGTGCCAGCAGCTTCCCGGGACACTTGCAGTATTTT; cdr3_aa: CASSFPGHLQYF
clone_size: .; d_call: TRBD2; v_call: TRBV2; j_call: TRBJ2-3; cdr3_length: 14; cdr3_nt: TGTGCCAGCTACCTAGCGGGAGGAACAGATACGCAGTATTTT; cdr3_aa: CASYLAGGTDTQYF
clone_size: .; d_call: TRBD1; v_call: TRBV7-9; j_call: TRBJ2-7; cdr3_length: 17; cdr3_nt: TGTGCCAGCAGTACCCAAAACATCCAGGGGGCCATACACGAGCAGTACTTC; cdr3_aa: CASSTQNIQGAIHEQYF
clone_size: .; d_call: .; v_call: TRBV5-1; j_call: TRBJ2-3; cdr3_length: 15; cdr3_nt: TGCGCCAGCAGCTTAGCGGGTCGAGGTACAGATACGCAGTATTTT; cdr3_aa: CASSLAGRGTDTQYF